This T cell receptor (beta chain) was sequenced during a study of CD8 T cells in ankylosing spondylitis (dated by TCRdb to about 2017). For the study in its entirety: The study set out to find disease-linked TCR variants by profiling T cell receptor beta repertoires in ankylosing spondylitis patients and healthy donors. Peripheral blood samples were taken, and synovial fluid was additionally collected from ankylosing spondylitis patients. The full study cohort comprised about 25 ankylosing spondylitis patients and around 100 healthy donors.

The sequencer was an Illumina HiSeq 2500. Quantitative 5'-RACE with molecular barcodes was the method used to prepare the TCR beta libraries. On the authors' methods: A new computational method based on a probabilistic model of VDJ rearrangement was used to identify disease-linked TCR variants. TCRdb reran the public reads through fastp at Q25 and MiXCR, keeping productive beta chains. Under each unique CDR3 protein, matching rows form one entry showing the most common genes and DNA. TCRdb's processing, not the authors', yielded these V and J calls. The sample includes roughly 470,000 distinct CDR3 sequences, with roughly 26% observed a single time. The ten largest clones take up 0.89% of the sample. As regards this clonotype: Its antigen remains unidentified. Base qualities are missing; no much larger clone stands one base away.

Here is what the overall study found, with its caveats: The disease-linked clones were reported as significantly enriched in matched synovial fluid samples from ankylosing spondylitis patients. The disease-linked clones had a CD8+ phenotype and were found at relatively low frequencies in peripheral blood. Blood from ankylosing spondylitis patients appeared to be characterized by a TCR beta motif composed of several highly homologous amino acid variants. Some motif variants had previously been reported in the synovial fluid and blood of reactive arthritis patients, which suggests shared mechanisms of disease initiation.

What was sequenced was blood, either unsorted or a sorted T cell fraction (not recorded which). The clonotype comes from a male donor with ankylosing spondylitis.

The sequenced DNA is TGCAGTGCCAGTAGGGGGCCCAATCAGCCCCAGCATTTT. Its coded protein is CSASRGPNQPQHF. The chain couples TRBV20-1 to TRBJ1-5, with 7 junctional bases fitting TRBD1. The CDR1 and CDR2 encoded by the germline V gene (reference sequence) are DFQATT and SNEGSKA. The CDR3 starts with the cysteine, ends with the phenylalanine, and has 13 residues. Only CDR3 DNA remains: 39 bases, in frame from the first base. V is trimmed back by 6 bases and J by 3 bases, and the junction contains 5 bases that no gene match accounts for.